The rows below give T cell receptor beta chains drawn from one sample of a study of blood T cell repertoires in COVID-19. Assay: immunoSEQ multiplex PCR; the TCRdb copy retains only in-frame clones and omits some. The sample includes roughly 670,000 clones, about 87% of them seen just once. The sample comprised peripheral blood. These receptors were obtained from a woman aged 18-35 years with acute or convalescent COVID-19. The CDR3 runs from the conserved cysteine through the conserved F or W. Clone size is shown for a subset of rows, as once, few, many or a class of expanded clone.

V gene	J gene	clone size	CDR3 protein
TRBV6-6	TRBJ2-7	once	CASSYSRPPYEQYF
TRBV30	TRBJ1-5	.	CAWSVRGTGSSLKDQPQHF
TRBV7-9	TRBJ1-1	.	CASSFSQGLAFF
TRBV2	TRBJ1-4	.	CASTGGRGTTNEKLFF
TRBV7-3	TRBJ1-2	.	CASSLGVPNYGYTF
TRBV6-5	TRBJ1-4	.	CASINAGTGDEKLFF
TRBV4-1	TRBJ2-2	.	CASSRGQGIGGELFF
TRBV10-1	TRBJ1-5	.	CASSDSRNQPQHF
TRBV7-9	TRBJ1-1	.	CASSLGLYFTEAFF
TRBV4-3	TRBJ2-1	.	CASSQASGGANEQFF
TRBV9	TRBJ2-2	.	CASSPTGGSGELFF
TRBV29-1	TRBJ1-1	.	CSVVWGYDRRRTEAFF
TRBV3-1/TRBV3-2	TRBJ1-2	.	CASSRLSLAYTF
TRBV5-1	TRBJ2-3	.	CASRGSGGARGTDTQYF
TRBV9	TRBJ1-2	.	CASSQGGRSGGYTF
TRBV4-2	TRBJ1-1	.	CASSQRGGMNTEAFF
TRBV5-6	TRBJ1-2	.	CASSFGQGDYGYTF
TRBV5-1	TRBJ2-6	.	CASSRSTGANVLTF
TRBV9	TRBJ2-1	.	CASSVVGSGGYNEQFF
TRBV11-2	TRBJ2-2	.	CASSWSGTSGGMGELFF
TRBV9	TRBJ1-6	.	CASSVHRGNSPLHF
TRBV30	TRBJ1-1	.	CASETGGSGNTEAFF
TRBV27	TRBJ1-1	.	CASSLYGGVNTEAFF
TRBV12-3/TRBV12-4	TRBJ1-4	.	CASTDPTNEKLFF
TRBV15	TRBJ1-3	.	CATSREPTTLTAIYF
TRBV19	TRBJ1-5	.	CASSIGGNQPQHF
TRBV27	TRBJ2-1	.	CASSREVAYNEQFF
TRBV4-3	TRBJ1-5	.	CASSRSLDRVNQPQHF
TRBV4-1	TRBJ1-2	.	CASSQGPAQVTGYTF
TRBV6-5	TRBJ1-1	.	CASSHYQQGMNTEAFF
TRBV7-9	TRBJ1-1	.	CASSRSGEINTEAFF
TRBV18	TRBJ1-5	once	CASSSDAIQPQHF
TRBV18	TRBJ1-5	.	CASSQQNSNQPQHF
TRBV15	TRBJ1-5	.	CATAEDRGTYQPQHF
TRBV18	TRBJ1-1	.	CASSPGQASRNTEAFF
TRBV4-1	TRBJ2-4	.	CASSHLIARGQLAKNIQYF
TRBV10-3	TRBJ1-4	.	CAISEGQGYEKLFF
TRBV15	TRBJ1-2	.	CATTPGGPLSTF
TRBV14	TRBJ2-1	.	CASSQDRTSGVNEQFF
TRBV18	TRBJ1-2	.	CASSPTGGDYGYTF
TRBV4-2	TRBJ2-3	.	CASSQASGTDTQYF
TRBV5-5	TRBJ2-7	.	CASSLERVGGGSYEQYF
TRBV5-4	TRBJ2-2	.	CASSAEDGELFF
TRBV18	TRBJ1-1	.	CASSLGSGQGSEAFF
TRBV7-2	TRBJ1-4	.	CASSLGAGPNEKLFF
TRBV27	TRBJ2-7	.	CASSFGGDEQYF
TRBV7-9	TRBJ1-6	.	CASSLPGQGTAQNSPLHF
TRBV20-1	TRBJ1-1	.	CSCNLNTEAFF
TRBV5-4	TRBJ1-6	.	CASRIGGQTGSYNSPLHF